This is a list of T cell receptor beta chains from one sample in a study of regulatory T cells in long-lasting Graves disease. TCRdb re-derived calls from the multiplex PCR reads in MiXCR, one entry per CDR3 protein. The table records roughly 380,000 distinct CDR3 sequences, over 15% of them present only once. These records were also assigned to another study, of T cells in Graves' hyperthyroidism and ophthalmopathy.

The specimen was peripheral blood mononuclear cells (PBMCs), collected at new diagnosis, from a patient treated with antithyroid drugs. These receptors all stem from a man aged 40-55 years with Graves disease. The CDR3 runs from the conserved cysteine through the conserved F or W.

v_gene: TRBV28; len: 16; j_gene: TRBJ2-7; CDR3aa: CASSIPGQVSSYEQYF
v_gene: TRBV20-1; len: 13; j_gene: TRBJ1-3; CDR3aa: CSARWGGGNTIYF
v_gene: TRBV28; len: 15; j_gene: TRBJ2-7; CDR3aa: CASSWLQGRGGEQYF
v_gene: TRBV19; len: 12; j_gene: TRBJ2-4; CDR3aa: CASSSLPGRQYF
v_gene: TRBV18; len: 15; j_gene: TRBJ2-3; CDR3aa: CASSATQGVGDTQYF
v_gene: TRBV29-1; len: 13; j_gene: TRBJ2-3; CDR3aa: CSVDRGWSDTQYF
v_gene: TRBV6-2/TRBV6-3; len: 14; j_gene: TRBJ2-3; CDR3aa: CASSYRIKLNAQYF
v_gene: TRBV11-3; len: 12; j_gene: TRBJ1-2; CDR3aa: CASSRAGRGYTF
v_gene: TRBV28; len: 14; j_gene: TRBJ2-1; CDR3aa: CASSPYNRENEQFF
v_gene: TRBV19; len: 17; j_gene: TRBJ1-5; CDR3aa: CASTAQGAQFSNQPQHF
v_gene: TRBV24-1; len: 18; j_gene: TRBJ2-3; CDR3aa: CATSDLPLAGQYTDTQYF
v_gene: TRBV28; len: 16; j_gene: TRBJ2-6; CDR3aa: CASGGIGLSGANVLTF
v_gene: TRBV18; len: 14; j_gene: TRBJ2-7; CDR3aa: CASSPPGLNYEQYF
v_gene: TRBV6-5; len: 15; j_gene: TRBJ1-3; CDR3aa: CASSYFGDSTDTIYF
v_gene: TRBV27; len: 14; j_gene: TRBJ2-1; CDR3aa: CASSLDTTGVEQFF
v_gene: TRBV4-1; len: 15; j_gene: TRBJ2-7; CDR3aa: CASSQVSGALYEQYF
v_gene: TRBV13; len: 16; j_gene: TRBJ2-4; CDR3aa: CASSLGGRGAKNIQYF
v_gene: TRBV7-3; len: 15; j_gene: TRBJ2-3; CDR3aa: CASSSERGVTDTQYF
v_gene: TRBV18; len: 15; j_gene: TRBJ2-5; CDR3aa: CASSPPDRGGETQYF
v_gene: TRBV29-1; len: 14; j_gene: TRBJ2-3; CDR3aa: CSVEERLGADTQYF
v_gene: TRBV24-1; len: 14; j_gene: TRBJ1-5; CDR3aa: CATSADSSNQPQHF
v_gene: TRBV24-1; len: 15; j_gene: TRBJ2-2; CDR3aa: CATSDFLVGTGELFF
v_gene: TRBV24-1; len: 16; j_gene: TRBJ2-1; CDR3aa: CATSDNPGQGADEQFF
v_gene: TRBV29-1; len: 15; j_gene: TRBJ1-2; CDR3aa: CSVEDPRTGGKGYTF
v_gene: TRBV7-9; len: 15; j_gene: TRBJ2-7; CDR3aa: CASSLPDRDSYEQYF
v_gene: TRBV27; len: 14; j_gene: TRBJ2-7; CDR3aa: CASSPGQGIYEQYF
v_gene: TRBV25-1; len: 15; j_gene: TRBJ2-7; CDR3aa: CASSEPREGDSEQYF
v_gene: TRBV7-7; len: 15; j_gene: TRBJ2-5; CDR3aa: CASSLAQSYQETQYF
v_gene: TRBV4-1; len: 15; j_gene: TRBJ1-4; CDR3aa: CASSQEGVHNEKLFF
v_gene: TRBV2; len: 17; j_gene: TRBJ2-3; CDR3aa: CARTGLAGGPATDTQYF
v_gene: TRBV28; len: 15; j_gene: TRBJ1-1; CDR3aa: CASTGQGGSNTEAFF
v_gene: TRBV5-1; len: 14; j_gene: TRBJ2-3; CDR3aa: CATSPGLATDTQYF
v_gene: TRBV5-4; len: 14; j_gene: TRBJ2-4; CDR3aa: CASSWDSQSDIQYF
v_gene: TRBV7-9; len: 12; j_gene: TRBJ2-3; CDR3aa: CARGQLTDTQYF
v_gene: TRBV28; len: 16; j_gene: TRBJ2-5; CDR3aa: CASSLGTGRVGETQYF
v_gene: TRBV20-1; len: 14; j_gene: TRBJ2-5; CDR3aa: CSARLAGGLETQYF
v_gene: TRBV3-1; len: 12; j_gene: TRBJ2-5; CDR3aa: CASSGDQETQYF
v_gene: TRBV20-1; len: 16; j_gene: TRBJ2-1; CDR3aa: CSAGPRQGRTYNEQFF
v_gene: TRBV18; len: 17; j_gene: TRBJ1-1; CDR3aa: CASSPNVLGSLNTEAFF
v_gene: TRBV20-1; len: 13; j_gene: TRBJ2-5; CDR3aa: CSASVAPQETQYF